Here is one T cell receptor beta chain with its context. The CDR3 contains 15 residues. V lost 7 bases and J lost 9; bases outside the gene matches: 11. Germline loops: CDR1 SGHTA, CDR2 FQGNSA. Only in-frame clones appear in the TCRdb table, and some are missing; sequencing was by immunoSEQ multiplex PCR. The sample has about 74,000 clones, around 76% seen once. These data belong to a study of blood T cell repertoires in COVID-19. Background on the study: PBMCs, B-cell-depleted T cells, or T cells were the source of the cDNA or gDNA that made up the material.

The chain employs TRBV7-2 and TRBJ2-5, with 13 bases aligning to TRBD2. The source is a man in his 70s with active or convalescent COVID-19. Material for sequencing was peripheral blood. CDR3 nucleotides: TGTGCCAGCACCCCACTAGCGGGGGGGCGGGAGGCCCAGTACTTC. It translates to CASTPLAGGREAQYF.